The 21 T cell receptor beta chains given below trace back to one sample, sequenced in a study of cytomegalovirus exposure and HLA in healthy donors. Both 60 Vbeta primers and 13 Jbeta primers went into the PCR. Assay used: immunoSEQ multiplex PCR; TCRdb lists only in-frame clones, some missing. The table has some 85,000 clones, more than 70% seen once. Sequenced input: PBMCs. These receptor sequences come from a man aged 25 to 45 in good health and CMV-seronegative.

This clone was detected only once. This sequence joins TRBV9 and TRBJ1-1; D might be TRBD1 (5 bases). The CDR3 contains 15 residues. Deletions cut 0 bases from V and 4 bases from J, with 13 bases between. Germline V lookup: CDR1 SGDLS, CDR2 YYNGEE. CDR3 region: CASSVEGRRGTEAFF. CDR3 in DNA: TGTGCCAGCAGCGTAGAGGGACGGAGGGGCACTGAAGCTTTCTTT.

The V and J genes are TRBV7-2 and TRBJ2-4; 7 bases align to TRBD1. V shed 5 bases and J 9 bases; nucleotides not matched to a gene: 10. Germline V gives CDR1 SGHTA, CDR2 FQGNSA. The CDR3 runs to 14 residues. DNA for the CDR3: TGTGCCAGCAGCCCGGGACAGTCTGATTTCATTCAGTACTTC. This translates into CASSPGQSDFIQYF.

This sequence joins TRBV30 and TRBJ1-1; tentatively, D is TRBD1 (5 bases). From germline, CDR1 is GTSNPN and CDR2 SVGIG (reference sequence). The ends were cut back, 4 bases at V and 5 bases at J, with 14 bases in the middle. The CDR3 runs to 13 residues. The CDR3 protein is CAWKVRVETEAFF. The CDR3 nucleotides read TGTGCCTGGAAGGTCAGGGTCGAGACTGAAGCTTTCTTT.

The chain uses TRBV6-5 and TRBJ2-7, with 7 positions matching TRBD1. The CDR3 length is 15 residues. The V segment lost 5 bases and the J segment 0 bases; nucleotides outside the gene matches: 7. The V gene's germline CDR1 is MNHEY and CDR2 SVGAGI. CDR3 loop: CASSPSTGSSYEQYF. CDR3 nucleotide sequence: TGTGCCAGCAGTCCCTCGACAGGGAGCTCCTACGAGCAGTACTTC.

The rearrangement uses TRBV19 and TRBJ1-2; possibly TRBD1 for D (5 bases). In germline, CDR1 is LNHDA, CDR2 SQIVND (reference sequence). This CDR3 comprises 12 residues. V lost 8 bases and J lost 7, with 14 bases in between. The CDR3 reads CASEAGGSGYTF. The CDR3 nucleotides read TGTGCCAGTGAGGCGGGGGGTTCTGGCTACACCTTC.

This chain connects TRBV6-5 to TRBJ2-5, with 8 bases matching TRBD1. The CDR3 runs to 14 residues. CDR1 and CDR2 from the germline V gene are MNHEY and SVGAGI. Unmatched junction bases numbered 5, after V lost 4 bases and J lost 4 bases. CDR3 nucleotide sequence: TGTGCCAGCAGTTCAAGACAGGGGAGAGAGACCCAGTACTTC. Encoded protein: CASSSRQGRETQYF.

This clone was observed a handful of times. V gene TRBV28 combines with J gene TRBJ2-7; 10 nucleotides agree with TRBD1. CDR1 MDHEN and CDR2 SYDVKM come from the germline V gene. With 5 bases clipped from V and 4 bases from J, the junction kept 8 bases outside the gene matches. The CDR3 consists of 15 residues. The CDR3 reads CASSPPGQGHYEQYF. CDR3 DNA sequence: TGTGCCAGCAGTCCTCCGGGACAGGGGCATTACGAGCAGTACTTC. Full variable domain (missing parts from reference TRBV28 and TRBJ2-7): DVKVTQSSRYLVKRTGEKVFLECVQDMDHENMFWYRQDPGLGLRLIYFSYDVKMKEKGDIPEGYSVSREKKERFSLILESASTNQTSMYLCASSPPGQGHYEQYFGPGTRLTVT.

This clone was picked up one time. The V and J genes are TRBV5-1 and TRBJ1-1; 7 positions agree with TRBD1. The CDR3 loop spans 15 amino acids. V shed 3 bases and J 5 bases; nucleotides not matched to a gene: 10. From germline, CDR1 is SGHRS and CDR2 YFSETQ. DNA for the CDR3: TGCGCCAGCAGCTCGCGGACAGGAGGGGGGACTGAAGCTTTCTTT. Its translation is CASSSRTGGGTEAFF.

This rearrangement joins TRBV28 to TRBJ2-7; TRBD2 matches at 8 bases. Per germline, CDR1 MDHEN and CDR2 SYDVKM. V dropped 3 bases and J dropped 5; count of bases not matched to a gene: 18. This CDR3 contains 18 residues. CDR3 protein: CASSLVREGYTTDHEQYF. The CDR3, as DNA: TGTGCCAGCAGTTTGGTACGGGAGGGCTACACTACAGATCACGAGCAGTACTTC.

V usage is TRBV5-1 and J usage is TRBJ2-7; D unresolved. The CDR3 runs 14 residues. Germline CDR1 is SGHRS and CDR2 is YFSETQ. V was cut by 0 bases and J by 2 bases, with 9 bases left in between. The CDR3 region has the DNA TGCGCCAGCAGCTTGGTTACACCCACCTACGAGCAGTACTTC. It translates to CASSLVTPTYEQYF.

This chain uses TRBV6-1 with TRBJ2-3, with D perhaps TRBD1 (6 bases). Trimming removed 7 bases at V and 2 bases at J, with 7 bases between. The CDR3 loop spans 12 amino acids. The germline CDR1 and CDR2 sequences are MNHNS and SASEGT. The CDR3 bases are TGTGCCAGCACAGGGGACACAGATACGCAGTATTTT. Residues: CASTGDTDTQYF.

The V gene is TRBV7-6, the J gene TRBJ1-3, with unresolved D. The germline V gene has CDR1 SGHVS and CDR2 FNYEAQ. CDR3 size: 12 residues. The V gene lost 4 bases and the J gene lost 5 bases, with 6 bases spanning the gap. The CDR3 DNA follows: TGTGCCAGCAGCTCAGACAGAAACACCATATATTTT. This codes for CASSSDRNTIYF. Looking up the rest from reference TRBV7-6 and TRBJ1-3 gives the full variable domain: GAGVSQSPRYKVTKRGQDVALRCDPISGHVSLYWYRQALGQGPEFLTYFNYEAQQDKSGLPNDRFSAERPEGSISTLTIQRTEQRDSAMYRCASSSDRNTIYFGEGSWLTVV.

This sequence joins TRBV5-4 and TRBJ2-7, with 7 bases identical to TRBD1. J was trimmed by 4 bases and V by 4 bases; bases with no gene match: 11. The CDR3 runs to 15 residues. Germline CDR1 and CDR2: SGHNT and YYREEE (reference sequence). CDR3 nucleotides: TGTGCCAGCAGCCGCCTCGGACAGGTAGCATACGAGCAGTACTTC. Its protein is CASSRLGQVAYEQYF.

The chain recombines TRBV7-2 with TRBJ1-2, with D tentatively TRBD1 (6 bases). Deletions cut 1 base from V and 8 bases from J, with 11 bases between. From germline, CDR1 is SGHTA and CDR2 FQGNSA. The CDR3 has 13 amino acids. CDR3 loop: CASSLGTGKGYTF. CDR3 DNA: TGTGCCAGCAGCTTAGGCACAGGGAAAGGCTACACCTTC.

This clone was counted only a few times. The chain couples TRBV9 to TRBJ2-7, with TRBD1 matching 8 bases. The CDR3 contains 17 residues. V lost 3 bases to trimming and J lost 0 bases; unmatched junction nucleotides: 11. Germline V gene data show CDR1 as SGDLS and CDR2 as YYNGEE. The CDR3 nucleotides are TGTGCCAGCAGCGCCACGCCGGGACAGGTGGGCTCCTACGAGCAGTACTTC. Protein: CASSATPGQVGSYEQYF.

V and J are TRBV4-2 and TRBJ2-4, with a tentative D call TRBD1 (6 bases). V was pared by 3 bases and J by 6 bases, with 18 bases between. Germline lookup yields CDR1 LGHNA and CDR2 YNFKEQ. The CDR3 is 16 residues long. The chain's CDR3 is CASSHKVAEGGNIQYF. In nucleotides, the CDR3 is TGTGCCAGCAGCCACAAGGTGGCGGAAGGGGGAAACATTCAGTACTTC.

The rearrangement uses TRBV5-6 and TRBJ1-2, with a possible D match to TRBD1 (5 bases). The V end lost 1 base, the J end lost 4 bases, and 5 bases lay between the germline ends. This CDR3 region has 12 residues. Germline V gene sequence: CDR1 SGHDT, CDR2 YYEEEE. The CDR3 DNA follows: TGTGCCAGCAGCTTGCAGGGCTATGGCTACACCTTC. Amino acids: CASSLQGYGYTF.

The chain couples TRBV6-6 to TRBJ2-7; perhaps TRBD2 as D (6 bases). The CDR3 is 13 residues long. The V and J ends lost 5 bases and 3 bases respectively, with 11 bases between them. The germline V gene encodes CDR1 MNHNY and CDR2 SVGAGI (reference sequence). The DNA of the CDR3 is TGTGCCAGCAGTGGAGGGAGTAGCTACGAGCAGTACTTC. Protein product: CASSGGSSYEQYF.

The chain carries TRBV6-1 and TRBJ2-3, with 9 bases lining up with TRBD2. This CDR3 region has 13 residues. The germline CDR1 and CDR2 sequences are MNHNS and SASEGT. The ends lost 10 bases at V and 4 bases at J; junction bases unmatched: 6. The CDR3 region is CATHPSGADTQYF. Here the CDR3 DNA reads TGTGCCACCCACCCTAGCGGGGCAGATACGCAGTATTTT.

The chain carries TRBV28 and TRBJ2-3; 9 bases are a match to TRBD1. Losses at the gene ends were 5 bases for V and 0 bases for J; bases not matched to a gene: 6. Germline loops: CDR1 MDHEN, CDR2 SYDVKM. The CDR3 runs to 16 residues. The CDR3 reads CASSPPGQGSTDTQYF. The DNA of the CDR3 is TGTGCCAGCAGTCCTCCGGGACAGGGAAGCACAGATACGCAGTATTTT.

This clone was recorded a few times. This sequence joins TRBV10-1 and TRBJ2-1; D gene uncertain. Per the germline V gene, CDR1 is WNHNN and CDR2 is SYGVQD (reference sequence). The CDR3 consists of 17 residues. V dropped 0 bases and J dropped 0 bases, with 12 bases sitting between them. The CDR3 DNA reads TGCGCCAGCAGTGAGTCGAACCGATTCAGCTCCTACAATGAGCAGTTCTTC. It codes for CASSESNRFSSYNEQFF.